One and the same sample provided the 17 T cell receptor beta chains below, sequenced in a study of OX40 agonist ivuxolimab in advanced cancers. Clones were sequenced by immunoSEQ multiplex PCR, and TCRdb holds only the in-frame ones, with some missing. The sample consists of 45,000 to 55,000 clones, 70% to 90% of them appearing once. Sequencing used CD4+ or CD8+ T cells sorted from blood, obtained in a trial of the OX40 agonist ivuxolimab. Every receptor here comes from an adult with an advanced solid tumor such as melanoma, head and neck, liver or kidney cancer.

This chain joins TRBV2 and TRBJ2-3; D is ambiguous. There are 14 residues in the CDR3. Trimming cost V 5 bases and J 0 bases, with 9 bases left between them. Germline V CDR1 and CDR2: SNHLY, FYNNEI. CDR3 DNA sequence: TGTGCCAGCAGTCCGGGCCTCAGCACAGATACGCAGTATTTT. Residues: CASSPGLSTDTQYF.

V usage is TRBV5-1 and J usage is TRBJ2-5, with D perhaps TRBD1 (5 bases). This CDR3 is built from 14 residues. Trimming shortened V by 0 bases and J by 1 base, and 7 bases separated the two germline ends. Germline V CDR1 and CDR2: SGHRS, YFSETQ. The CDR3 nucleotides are TGCGCCAGCAGCTTGGAGACAGCCCAAGAGACCCAGTACTTC. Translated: CASSLETAQETQYF.

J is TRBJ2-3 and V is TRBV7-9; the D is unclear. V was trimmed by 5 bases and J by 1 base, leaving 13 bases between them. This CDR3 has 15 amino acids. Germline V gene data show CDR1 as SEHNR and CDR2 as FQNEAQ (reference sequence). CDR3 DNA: TGTGCCAGCAGCCCGGACGCGGCGGGCACAGATACGCAGTATTTT. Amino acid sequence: CASSPDAAGTDTQYF.

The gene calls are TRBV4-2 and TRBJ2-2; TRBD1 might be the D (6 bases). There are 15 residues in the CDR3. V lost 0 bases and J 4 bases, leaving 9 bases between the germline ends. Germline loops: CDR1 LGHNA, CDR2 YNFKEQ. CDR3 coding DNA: TGTGCCAGCAGCCAAGAAGAACAGGGCACCGGGGAGCTGTTTTTT. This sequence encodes CASSQEEQGTGELFF.

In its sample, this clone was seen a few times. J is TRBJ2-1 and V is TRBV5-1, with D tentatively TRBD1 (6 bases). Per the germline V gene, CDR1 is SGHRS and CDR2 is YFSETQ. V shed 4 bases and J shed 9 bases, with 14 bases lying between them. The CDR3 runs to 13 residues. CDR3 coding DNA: TGCGCCAGCAGCCTTATTACACAGGGTGAGCAGTTCTTC. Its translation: CASSLITQGEQFF.

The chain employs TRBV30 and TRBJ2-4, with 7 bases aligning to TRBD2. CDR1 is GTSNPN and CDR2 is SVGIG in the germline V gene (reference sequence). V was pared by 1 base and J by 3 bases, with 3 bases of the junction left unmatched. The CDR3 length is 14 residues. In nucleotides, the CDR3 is TGTGCCTGGAGTGATACGGGGGGCAAAAACATTCAGTACTTC. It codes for CAWSDTGGKNIQYF. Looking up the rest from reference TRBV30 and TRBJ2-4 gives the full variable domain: SQTIHQWPATLVQPVGSPLSLECTVEGTSNPNLYWYRQAAGRGLQLLFYSVGIGQISSEVPQNLSASRPQDRQFILSSKKLLLSDSGFYLCAWSDTGGKNIQYFGAGTRLSVL.

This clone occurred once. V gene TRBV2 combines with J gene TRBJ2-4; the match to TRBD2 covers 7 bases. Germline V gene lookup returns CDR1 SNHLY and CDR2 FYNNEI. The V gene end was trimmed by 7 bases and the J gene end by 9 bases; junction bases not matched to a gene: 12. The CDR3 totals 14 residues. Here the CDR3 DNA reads TGTGCCAGCATCCAGGCCAGCGGCGGGGGCATTCAGTACTTC. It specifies CASIQASGGGIQYF.

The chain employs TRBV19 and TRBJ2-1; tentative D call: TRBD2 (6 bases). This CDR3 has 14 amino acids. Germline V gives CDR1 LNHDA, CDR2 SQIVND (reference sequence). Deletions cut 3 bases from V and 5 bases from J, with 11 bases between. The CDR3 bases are TGTGCCAGTAGTATTACAGGAGGGCACAATGAGCAGTTCTTC. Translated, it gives CASSITGGHNEQFF.

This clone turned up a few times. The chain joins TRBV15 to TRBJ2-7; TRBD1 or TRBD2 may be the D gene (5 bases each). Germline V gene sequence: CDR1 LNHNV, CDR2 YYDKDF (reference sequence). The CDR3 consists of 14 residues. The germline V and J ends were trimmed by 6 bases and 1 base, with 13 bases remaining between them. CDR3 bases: TGTGCCACCAGTTCGACGTGGGGGTCCTACGAGCAGTACTTC. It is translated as CATSSTWGSYEQYF.

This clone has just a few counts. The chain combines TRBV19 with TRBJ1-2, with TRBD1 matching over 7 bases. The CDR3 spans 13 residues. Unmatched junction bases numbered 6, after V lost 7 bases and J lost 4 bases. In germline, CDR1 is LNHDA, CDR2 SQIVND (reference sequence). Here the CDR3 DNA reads TGTGCCAGTACCCCGGACAGGTCCTATGGCTACACCTTC. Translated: CASTPDRSYGYTF.

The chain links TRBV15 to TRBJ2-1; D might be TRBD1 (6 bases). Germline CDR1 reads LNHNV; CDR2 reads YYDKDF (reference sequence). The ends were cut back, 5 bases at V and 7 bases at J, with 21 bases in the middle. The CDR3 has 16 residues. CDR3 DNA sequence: TGTGCCACCAGCGGCTCCGGGACACTAAAGGGGAATGAGCAGTTCTTC. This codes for CATSGSGTLKGNEQFF.

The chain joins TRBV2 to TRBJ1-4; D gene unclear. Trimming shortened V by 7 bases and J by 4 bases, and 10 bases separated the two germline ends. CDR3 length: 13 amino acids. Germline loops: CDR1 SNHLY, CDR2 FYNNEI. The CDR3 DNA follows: TGTGCCAGCAACGCGTTGGGTAATGAAAAACTGTTTTTT. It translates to CASNALGNEKLFF.

The CDR3, as DNA: TGTGCAAGTCGCTTCCGCCCGGGGGGCCATAGCAATCAGCCCCAGCATTTT. Translating it yields CASRFRPGGHSNQPQHF. J is TRBJ1-5 and V is TRBV12-2. TRBV12-2 is marked as a pseudogene. The CDR3 sequence is 17 residues long.

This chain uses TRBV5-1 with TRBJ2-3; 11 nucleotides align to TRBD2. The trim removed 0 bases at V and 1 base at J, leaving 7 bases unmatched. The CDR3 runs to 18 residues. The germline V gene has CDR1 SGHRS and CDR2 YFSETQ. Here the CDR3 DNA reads TGCGCCAGCAGCTTGGGGGGGACTAGCGGAGCCGGCACAGATACGCAGTATTTT. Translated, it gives CASSLGGTSGAGTDTQYF.

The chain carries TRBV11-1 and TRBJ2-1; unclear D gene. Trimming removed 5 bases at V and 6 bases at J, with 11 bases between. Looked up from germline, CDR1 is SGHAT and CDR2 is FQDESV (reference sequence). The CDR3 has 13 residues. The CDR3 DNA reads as TGTGCCAGCAGCCCTACGACACTCAATGAGCAGTTCTTC. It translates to CASSPTTLNEQFF.

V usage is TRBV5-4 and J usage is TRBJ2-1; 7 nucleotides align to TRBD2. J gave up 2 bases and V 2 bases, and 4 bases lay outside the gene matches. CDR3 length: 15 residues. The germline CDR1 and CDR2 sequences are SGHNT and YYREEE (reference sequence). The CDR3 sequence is CASSLSSGTYNEQFF. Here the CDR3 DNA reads TGTGCCAGCAGCTTATCTAGCGGAACCTACAATGAGCAGTTCTTC.

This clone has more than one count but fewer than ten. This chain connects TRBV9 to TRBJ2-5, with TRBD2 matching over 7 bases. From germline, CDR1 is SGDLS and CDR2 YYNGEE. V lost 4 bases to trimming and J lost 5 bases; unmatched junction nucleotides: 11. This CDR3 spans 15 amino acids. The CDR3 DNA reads TGTGCCAGCAGCTTCTCCCTAGCGGCCTACGAGACCCAGTACTTC. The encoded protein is CASSFSLAAYETQYF.